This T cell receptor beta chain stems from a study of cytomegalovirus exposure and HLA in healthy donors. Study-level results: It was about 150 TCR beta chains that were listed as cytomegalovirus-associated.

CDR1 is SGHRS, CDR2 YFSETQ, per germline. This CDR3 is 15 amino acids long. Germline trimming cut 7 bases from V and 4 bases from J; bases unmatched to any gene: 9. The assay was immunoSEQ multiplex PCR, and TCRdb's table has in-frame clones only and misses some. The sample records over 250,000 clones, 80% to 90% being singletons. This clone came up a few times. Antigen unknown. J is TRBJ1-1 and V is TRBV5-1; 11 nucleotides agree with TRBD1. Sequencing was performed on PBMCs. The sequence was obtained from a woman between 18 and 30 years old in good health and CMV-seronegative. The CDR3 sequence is CASSGQGVSGTEAFF. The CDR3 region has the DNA TGCGCCAGCTCGGGACAGGGGGTTTCGGGCACTGAAGCTTTCTTT.